The rows below give T cell receptor beta chains drawn from one sample of a study of blood T cell repertoires in COVID-19. Sequencing used immunoSEQ multiplex PCR; TCRdb keeps in-frame clones, though not all of them. The repertoire holds 25,000 to 30,000 clones, with 85% to 90% as singletons. Sample: peripheral blood. The origin of the receptors is a man in his sixties with acute or convalescent COVID-19. Each CDR3 is given with its conserved first and last residue. A D gene is named only where the DNA matches it firmly. Rows give clone size only sometimes, using once, few, many, or a class for an expanded clone.

D gene | J gene | clone size | V gene | CDR3 protein | CDR3 DNA
NA | TRBJ1-1 | once | TRBV7-9 | CASSPRIGPNTEAFF | TGTGCCAGCAGCCCGAGGATAGGCCCGAACACTGAAGCTTTCTTT
TRBD1 | TRBJ1-1 | NA | TRBV14 | CASSPAGGTRGTEAFF | TGTGCCAGCAGCCCAGCGGGCGGGACCAGGGGGACTGAAGCTTTCTTT
TRBD1 | TRBJ2-6 | NA | TRBV5-1 | CASSWTGSSGANVLTF | TGCGCCAGCAGCTGGACAGGCAGCTCTGGGGCCAACGTCCTGACTTTC
TRBD1 | TRBJ1-3 | NA | TRBV15 | CATSIVRGSGNTIYF | TGTGCCACCAGCATAGTCAGGGGGTCTGGAAACACCATATATTTT
NA | TRBJ2-5 | NA | TRBV14 | CASSQGVQGDPAQETQYF | TGTGCCAGCAGCCAAGGCGTACAGGGAGACCCTGCACAAGAGACCCAGTACTTC
TRBD1 | TRBJ1-5 | NA | TRBV4-2 | CASRGPGGNQPQHF | TGTGCCAGCAGGGGTCCAGGGGGTAATCAGCCCCAGCATTTT
TRBD2 | TRBJ2-6 | NA | TRBV28 | CASSVGLAGTLSGANVLTF | TGTGCCAGCAGCGTCGGACTAGCGGGCACACTCTCTGGGGCCAACGTCCTGACTTTC
NA | TRBJ1-1 | NA | TRBV3-1/TRBV3-2 | CASSQDSGGQRVEAFF | TGTGCCAGCAGCCAAGATTCAGGTGGCCAGAGGGTTGAAGCTTTCTTT
NA | TRBJ2-7 | NA | TRBV12-3/TRBV12-4 | CASTSGYEQYF | TGTGCCAGCACCTCCGGGTACGAGCAGTACTTC
TRBD1 | TRBJ1-1 | NA | TRBV10-3 | CAISGDRVNTEAFF | TGTGCCATCAGTGGCGACAGGGTGAACACTGAAGCTTTCTTT
NA | TRBJ1-1 | NA | TRBV5-5 | CASSWGNRVTEAFF | TGTGCCAGCAGCTGGGGCAACAGGGTCACTGAAGCTTTCTTT
NA | TRBJ2-7 | NA | TRBV9 | CASSAQPMARNEQYF | TGTGCCAGCAGCGCCCAGCCGATGGCGAGGAACGAGCAGTACTTC
NA | TRBJ1-6 | NA | TRBV6-1 | CASNEQSNSPLHF | TGTGCCAGCAATGAACAGTCAAATTCACCCCTCCACTTT
NA | TRBJ1-2 | once | TRBV28 | CASGRGVRLNYGYTF | TGTGCCAGCGGAAGGGGTGTCCGCCTAAACTATGGCTACACCTTC
TRBD1 | TRBJ1-1 | NA | TRBV7-2 | CASWDRMNTEAFF | TGTGCCAGCTGGGACAGGATGAACACTGAAGCTTTCTTT
TRBD1 | TRBJ1-1 | NA | TRBV7-2 | CASSPRQGSTEAFF | TGTGCCAGCAGCCCTAGACAGGGGAGTACTGAAGCTTTCTTT
TRBD2 | TRBJ2-7 | NA | TRBV20-1 | CSAIGLAEQYF | TGCAGTGCTATCGGACTAGCAGAGCAGTACTTC
NA | TRBJ1-2 | NA | TRBV6-6 | CASSSGGNGYTF | TGTGCCAGCAGTTCCGGGGGGAATGGCTACACCTTC
NA | TRBJ2-2 | medium-sized | TRBV11-2 | CASSGNQGGGPGELFF | TGTGCCAGCAGCGGAAACCAGGGAGGCGGGCCCGGGGAGCTGTTTTTT
NA | TRBJ1-2 | NA | TRBV19 | CASSKQGQTYGYTF | TGTGCCAGTAGTAAACAGGGCCAGACCTATGGCTACACCTTC
NA | TRBJ2-1 | NA | TRBV27 | CASSLNRNEQFF | TGTGCCAGCAGCCTCAACAGAAATGAGCAGTTCTTC
TRBD2 | TRBJ2-1 | NA | TRBV19 | CASSIGSGRANNEQFF | TGTGCCAGTAGTATAGGTAGCGGGAGGGCCAACAATGAGCAGTTCTTC
TRBD1 | TRBJ1-4 | once | TRBV5-5 | CASSLRGTGGKKLFF | TGTGCCAGCAGCTTGAGAGGAACAGGGGGAAAAAAACTGTTTTTT
NA | TRBJ1-4 | NA | TRBV18 | CASSPQGSNEKLFF | TGTGCCAGCTCACCCCAGGGGTCTAATGAAAAACTGTTTTTT
TRBD2 | TRBJ2-3 | NA | TRBV9 | CASSISSGYTDTQYF | TGTGCCAGCAGCATATCTAGCGGTTACACAGATACGCAGTATTTT
TRBD2 | TRBJ2-7 | NA | TRBV11-2 | CASSLDGGYEQYF | TGTGCCAGCAGCTTAGACGGGGGGTACGAGCAGTACTTC
TRBD1 | TRBJ2-2 | NA | TRBV6-5 | CASSPGTGGFGELFF | TGTGCCAGCAGCCCCGGGACAGGGGGCTTCGGGGAGCTGTTTTTT
TRBD1 | TRBJ1-1 | NA | TRBV19 | CASSILTGTEAFF | TGTGCCAGTAGCATACTGACAGGGACTGAAGCTTTCTTT
TRBD2 | TRBJ2-7 | NA | TRBV7-2 | CASSGGLAGVSKQYF | TGTGCCAGCAGCGGAGGACTAGCGGGAGTATCCAAGCAGTACTTC